These T cell receptor beta chains were read from a single sample in a study of T-cell reconstitution after alpha-beta-depleted transplantation in children. In TCRdb, the PCR reads were re-called with MiXCR into one record per CDR3 protein. Here the sample spans 350,000 to 500,000 distinct CDR3 sequences, around two fifths being singletons. This specimen consisted of PBMCs, obtained before TCRalphabeta/CD19-depleted stem cell transplant. The origin of the receptors is a girl aged 2-10 years with aplastic anemia, due to receive a stem cell transplant. The CDR3 runs from the conserved cysteine through the conserved F or W. Fields, in order: V gene, J gene, clone size, D gene, CDR3 protein, CDR3 DNA. A D gene is named only where the DNA matches it firmly. A clone size is listed for some rows: how often the clone was seen (once, few, many), or a class if it is expanded.

v_call: TRBV23-1
j_call: TRBJ2-5
clone_size: NA
d_call: TRBD1
cdr3_aa: CASSQPRDRGRRWVQETQYF
cdr3_nt: TGCGCCAGCAGTCAGCCCCGGGACAGGGGGCGAAGGTGGGTCCAAGAGACCCAGTACTTC

v_call: TRBV9
j_call: TRBJ1-2
clone_size: few
d_call: NA
cdr3_aa: CASSVNRDDYGYTF
cdr3_nt: TGTGCCAGCAGCGTAAACAGGGACGATTATGGCTACACCTTC

v_call: TRBV18
j_call: TRBJ1-5
clone_size: NA
d_call: NA
cdr3_aa: CASSLESDSNQPQHF
cdr3_nt: TGTGCCAGCTCACTTGAATCAGATAGCAATCAGCCCCAGCATTTT

v_call: TRBV5-1
j_call: TRBJ1-5
clone_size: many
d_call: NA
cdr3_aa: CASSLGDLPAQPQHF
cdr3_nt: TGCGCCAGCAGCTTGGGGGACTTGCCGGCTCAGCCCCAGCATTTT

v_call: TRBV5-1
j_call: TRBJ2-1
clone_size: NA
d_call: TRBD2
cdr3_aa: CASSSRAGTSGDSYNEQFF
cdr3_nt: TGCGCCAGCAGCTCGAGGGCCGGGACTAGCGGAGATTCCTACAATGAGCAGTTCTTC

v_call: TRBV5-6
j_call: TRBJ2-3
clone_size: many
d_call: TRBD2
cdr3_aa: CASSLRTSGSQATQYF
cdr3_nt: TGTGCCAGCAGCTTGCGTACTAGCGGGAGTCAAGCTACGCAGTATTTT

v_call: TRBV2
j_call: TRBJ1-2
clone_size: many
d_call: TRBD1
cdr3_aa: CASSPGQGGGWYGYTF
cdr3_nt: TGTGCCAGCAGTCCCGGACAGGGCGGGGGTTGGTATGGCTACACCTTC

v_call: TRBV7-2
j_call: TRBJ2-2
clone_size: many
d_call: NA
cdr3_aa: CASSLTRTNGELFF
cdr3_nt: TGTGCCAGCAGCTTAACCAGAACAAACGGGGAGCTGTTTTTT

v_call: TRBV12-3/TRBV12-4
j_call: TRBJ2-1
clone_size: few
d_call: TRBD1
cdr3_aa: CASSGPGQGHEQFF
cdr3_nt: TGTGCCAGCAGTGGCCCGGGACAGGGTCATGAGCAGTTCTTC

v_call: TRBV28
j_call: TRBJ1-3
clone_size: many
d_call: NA
cdr3_aa: CASSRVGGDRASGNTIYF
cdr3_nt: TGTGCCAGCAGCCGCGTGGGAGGGGATCGGGCCTCTGGAAACACCATATATTTT

v_call: TRBV12-3/TRBV12-4
j_call: TRBJ2-7
clone_size: few
d_call: NA
cdr3_aa: CASSGRTARLYEQYF
cdr3_nt: TGTGCCAGCAGTGGAAGGACAGCAAGGCTATACGAGCAGTACTTC

v_call: TRBV20-1
j_call: TRBJ1-1
clone_size: few
d_call: NA
cdr3_aa: CSARREEAFF
cdr3_nt: TGCAGTGCCCGGAGGGAAGAAGCTTTCTTT

v_call: TRBV10-3
j_call: TRBJ2-7
clone_size: NA
d_call: TRBD2
cdr3_aa: CAISERSGREVTYEQYF
cdr3_nt: TGTGCCATCAGTGAGAGGAGTGGGCGGGAGGTAACCTACGAGCAGTACTTC

v_call: TRBV6-5
j_call: TRBJ2-3
clone_size: NA
d_call: TRBD2
cdr3_aa: CASSYSGVAGDTDTQYF
cdr3_nt: TGTGCCAGCAGTTACTCCGGGGTAGCGGGGGACACAGATACGCAGTATTTT

v_call: TRBV7-2
j_call: TRBJ2-1
clone_size: NA
d_call: TRBD2
cdr3_aa: CASSPTSGAGNEQFF
cdr3_nt: TGTGCCAGCAGCCCCACTAGCGGGGCGGGCAATGAGCAGTTCTTC

v_call: TRBV14
j_call: TRBJ1-1
clone_size: NA
d_call: TRBD1
cdr3_aa: CASSQGTGNTEAFF
cdr3_nt: TGTGCCAGCAGCCAAGGGACAGGGAACACTGAAGCTTTCTTT

v_call: TRBV9
j_call: TRBJ2-5
clone_size: NA
d_call: NA
cdr3_aa: CASSSDGSVETQYF
cdr3_nt: TGTGCCAGCAGCTCCGACGGATCCGTGGAGACCCAGTACTTC

v_call: TRBV7-9
j_call: TRBJ1-6
clone_size: NA
d_call: NA
cdr3_aa: CASSTQGGPGDNSPLHF
cdr3_nt: TGTGCCAGCAGCACACAAGGAGGGCCCGGCGATAATTCACCCCTCCACTTT

v_call: TRBV7-2
j_call: TRBJ2-7
clone_size: NA
d_call: NA
cdr3_aa: CASSWEGGGSYEQYF
cdr3_nt: TGTGCCAGCAGCTGGGAGGGGGGAGGATCTTACGAGCAGTACTTC

v_call: TRBV20-1
j_call: TRBJ2-7
clone_size: NA
d_call: NA
cdr3_aa: CSAMHRTTYEQYF
cdr3_nt: TGCAGTGCCATGCACAGGACCACCTACGAGCAGTACTTC

v_call: TRBV5-1
j_call: TRBJ2-7
clone_size: NA
d_call: NA
cdr3_aa: CASSLGGSVSSYEQYF
cdr3_nt: TGCGCCAGCAGCTTGGGGGGGTCAGTGAGCTCCTACGAGCAGTACTTC

v_call: TRBV5-1
j_call: TRBJ2-7
clone_size: few
d_call: TRBD2
cdr3_aa: CASSLETGTSLEQYF
cdr3_nt: TGCGCCAGCAGCTTGGAGACCGGGACTAGTCTCGAGCAGTACTTC

v_call: TRBV20-1
j_call: TRBJ2-1
clone_size: NA
d_call: TRBD2
cdr3_aa: CSATNLLAGSWYEQFF
cdr3_nt: TGCAGTGCCACCAACCTTCTAGCGGGGTCGTGGTATGAGCAGTTCTTC

v_call: TRBV5-1
j_call: TRBJ1-2
clone_size: NA
d_call: TRBD1
cdr3_aa: CASSLQGALLNHYGYTF
cdr3_nt: TGCGCCAGCAGCTTACAGGGGGCCCTTCTAAACCATTATGGCTACACCTTC

v_call: TRBV5-6
j_call: TRBJ2-1
clone_size: many
d_call: NA
cdr3_aa: CASSVGSSPYNEQFF
cdr3_nt: TGTGCCAGCAGCGTGGGGTCCTCCCCCTACAATGAGCAGTTCTTC

v_call: TRBV20-1
j_call: TRBJ2-1
clone_size: many
d_call: TRBD1
cdr3_aa: CSAKDRSREQFF
cdr3_nt: TGCAGTGCTAAGGACAGGTCTCGGGAGCAGTTCTTC

v_call: TRBV27
j_call: TRBJ2-7
clone_size: NA
d_call: NA
cdr3_aa: CASSASPRVLTGDEQYF
cdr3_nt: TGTGCCAGCAGTGCCTCACCCAGGGTACTAACGGGGGACGAGCAGTACTTC

v_call: TRBV30
j_call: TRBJ2-1
clone_size: NA
d_call: NA
cdr3_aa: CAWSVLGLSANEQFF
cdr3_nt: TGTGCCTGGAGTGTACTGGGTCTCTCGGCAAATGAGCAGTTCTTC

v_call: TRBV7-8
j_call: TRBJ1-4
clone_size: NA
d_call: NA
cdr3_aa: CASSLRGGEKLFF
cdr3_nt: TGTGCCAGCAGCTTAAGGGGCGGTGAAAAACTGTTTTTT

v_call: TRBV11-2
j_call: TRBJ1-2
clone_size: many
d_call: NA
cdr3_aa: CASSLGGIGYTF
cdr3_nt: TGTGCCAGCAGCTTAGGGGGGATAGGCTACACCTTC

v_call: TRBV5-1
j_call: TRBJ2-3
clone_size: NA
d_call: TRBD1
cdr3_aa: CASSLKAGGGTDTQYF
cdr3_nt: TGCGCCAGCAGCTTGAAGGCAGGGGGCGGCACAGATACGCAGTATTTT

v_call: TRBV20-1
j_call: TRBJ2-7
clone_size: NA
d_call: NA
cdr3_aa: CSATRADLNYEQYF
cdr3_nt: TGCAGTGCCACGAGGGCCGACCTAAACTACGAGCAGTACTTC

v_call: TRBV20-1
j_call: TRBJ2-6
clone_size: many
d_call: TRBD2
cdr3_aa: CSAGGSGANVLTF
cdr3_nt: TGCAGTGCGGGGGGGTCTGGGGCCAACGTCCTGACTTTC

v_call: TRBV9
j_call: TRBJ2-2
clone_size: many
d_call: NA
cdr3_aa: CASSVAQGPGELFF
cdr3_nt: TGTGCCAGCAGCGTAGCACAGGGCCCCGGGGAGCTGTTTTTT

v_call: TRBV5-1
j_call: TRBJ2-3
clone_size: NA
d_call: TRBD2
cdr3_aa: CASSLNGGSGDTQYF
cdr3_nt: TGCGCCAGCAGCTTGAATGGCGGGAGTGGTGATACGCAGTATTTT

v_call: TRBV20-1
j_call: TRBJ2-7
clone_size: few
d_call: TRBD2
cdr3_aa: CSAPKAGVSYEQYF
cdr3_nt: TGCAGTGCTCCCAAAGCGGGGGTTTCCTACGAGCAGTACTTC

v_call: TRBV6-1
j_call: TRBJ2-7
clone_size: few
d_call: NA
cdr3_aa: CASSSGASGSYEQYF
cdr3_nt: TGTGCCAGCAGCTCGGGGGCTTCCGGTTCCTACGAGCAGTACTTC

v_call: TRBV11-2
j_call: TRBJ1-1
clone_size: few
d_call: NA
cdr3_aa: CASSLEGLGDPEAFF
cdr3_nt: TGTGCCAGCAGCTTAGAAGGGTTAGGGGACCCTGAAGCTTTCTTT

v_call: TRBV5-1
j_call: TRBJ2-5
clone_size: NA
d_call: TRBD2
cdr3_aa: CASSLNSGTSGSRETQYF
cdr3_nt: TGCGCCAGCAGCTTAAACTCCGGGACTAGCGGGAGTAGGGAGACCCAGTACTTC

v_call: TRBV7-3
j_call: TRBJ2-1
clone_size: NA
d_call: TRBD2
cdr3_aa: CASRISGSLYEQFF
cdr3_nt: TGTGCCAGCAGGATCAGCGGGAGTCTCTATGAGCAGTTCTTC

v_call: TRBV29-1
j_call: TRBJ2-3
clone_size: once
d_call: NA
cdr3_aa: CSAKWGASTDTQYF
cdr3_nt: TGCAGCGCTAAGTGGGGGGCTAGCACAGATACGCAGTATTTT

v_call: TRBV20-1
j_call: TRBJ1-5
clone_size: NA
d_call: NA
cdr3_aa: CSARPRAGGNQPQHF
cdr3_nt: TGCAGTGCTAGACCGCGGGCGGGGGGCAATCAGCCCCAGCATTTT

v_call: TRBV9
j_call: TRBJ2-1
clone_size: few
d_call: TRBD2
cdr3_aa: CASSVGTSGYDEQFF
cdr3_nt: TGTGCCAGCAGCGTAGGGACTAGCGGGTACGATGAGCAGTTCTTC

v_call: TRBV20-1
j_call: TRBJ2-1
clone_size: NA
d_call: NA
cdr3_aa: CSATGRGLNEQFF
cdr3_nt: TGCAGTGCTACAGGGAGAGGTTTGAATGAGCAGTTCTTC